This T cell receptor (beta chain) was sequenced for a study of T cell changes during pregnancy in multiple sclerosis. The germline V gene has CDR1 MDHEN and CDR2 SYDVKM. This CDR3 region has 12 residues. The germline V and J ends were trimmed by 5 bases and 6 bases, with 10 bases remaining between them. Data came from immunoSEQ multiplex PCR; TCRdb stores just in-frame clones and leaves some out. This table has about 43,000 clones, approximately 91% appearing once. V gene TRBV28 combines with J gene TRBJ1-2; D is unresolved. The sequence came from a female donor with multiple sclerosis, enrolled in a pregnancy study. The sequencing sample was made of PBMCs (not recorded whether the cells were cultured). The CDR3, as DNA: TGTGCCAGCAGTCAGTTCAAAGATGGCTACACCTTC. This translates into CASSQFKDGYTF.